A single sample gave rise to the 14 T cell receptor beta chains below, sequenced in a study of blood T cell repertoires in COVID-19. Libraries were prepared by immunoSEQ multiplex PCR; TCRdb keeps only in-frame clonotypes and omits some of them. The repertoire holds around 46,000 clones, 87% seen once, with 2.1% in the top ten. The specimen was peripheral blood. These receptors were obtained from an elderly woman with COVID-19, enrolled during active disease.

V and J are TRBV5-4 and TRBJ1-4, with TRBD1 matching 11 bases. The length of the CDR3 is 17 residues. Germline loops: CDR1 SGHNT, CDR2 YYREEE (reference sequence). V shed 2 bases and J 8 bases; nucleotides not matched to a gene: 11. CDR3 nucleotide sequence: TGTGCCAGCAGCTTCCGGACAGGGGGCCGGTATGGGGAAAAACTGTTTTTT. Translated, it gives CASSFRTGGRYGEKLFF. Looking up the rest from reference TRBV5-4 and TRBJ1-4 gives the full variable domain: ETGVTQSPTHLIKTRGQQVTLRCSSQSGHNTVSWYQQALGQGPQFIFQYYREEENGRGNFPPRFSGLQFPNYSSELNVNALELDDSALYLCASSFRTGGRYGEKLFFGSGTQLSVL.

The V call is TRBV5-4, the J call TRBJ2-2; 12 nucleotides match TRBD2. The CDR3 loop spans 19 amino acids. Germline V gene data show CDR1 as SGHNT and CDR2 as YYREEE (reference sequence). Germline trimming cut 2 bases from V and 4 bases from J; bases unmatched to any gene: 12. CDR3 sequence (DNA): TGTGCCAGCAGCTTCGGCTTCCTAGCGGGGGGGCGAAGCACCGGGGAGCTGTTTTTT. Translating gives CASSFGFLAGGRSTGELFF.

This clone was recorded once. DNA of the CDR3: TGTGCCAGTAGTTCTCCCCCTAGCGGGAGAGCGGTCGAGCAGTACTTC. This translates into CASSSPPSGRAVEQYF. This sequence joins TRBV19 and TRBJ2-7, with TRBD2 matching 10 bases. V trimming: 5 bases; J trimming: 6 bases; junction bases outside the gene matches: 13. CDR1 and CDR2 from the germline V gene are LNHDA and SQIVND (reference sequence). CDR3 size: 16 residues.

The rearrangement joins TRBV7-9 to TRBJ2-3, with 7 nucleotides matching TRBD2. Germline CDR1 and CDR2: SEHNR and FQNEAQ (reference sequence). The V gene end was trimmed by 4 bases and the J gene end by 2 bases; junction bases not matched to a gene: 6. The CDR3 loop spans 15 amino acids. CDR3 sequence reads: CASSSQRGLTDTQYF. The CDR3 DNA follows: TGTGCCAGCAGCTCGCAGCGGGGCCTCACAGATACGCAGTATTTT.

The chain couples TRBV6-6 to TRBJ1-1; tentative D call: TRBD1 (6 bases). Germline CDR1 reads MNHNY; CDR2 reads SVGAGI (reference sequence). The CDR3 contains 12 residues. V was clipped by 8 bases and J by 11 bases, with 18 bases between them. CDR3 DNA: TGTGCCAGCGGAGCCTTAGACAGGTTGGCTTTCTTT. Translated: CASGALDRLAFF.

The gene calls are TRBV18 and TRBJ1-1; 7 bases match TRBD1. The CDR3 totals 14 residues. The V gene end was trimmed by 5 bases and the J gene end by 1 base; junction bases not matched to a gene: 4. The germline V gene has CDR1 KGHSH and CDR2 LQKENI. The CDR3 is CASSSRDRNTEAFF. CDR3 nucleotide sequence: TGTGCCAGCTCAAGCCGGGACAGGAACACTGAAGCTTTCTTT.

This chain connects TRBV9 to TRBJ1-1; TRBD1 is a possible D gene (6 bases). This CDR3 has 16 residues. V lost 4 bases and J 0 bases, leaving 16 bases between the germline ends. Germline lookup yields CDR1 SGDLS and CDR2 YYNGEE. CDR3 residues: CASSPPTGMMNTEAFF. In DNA, the CDR3 is TGTGCCAGCAGCCCTCCGACAGGAATGATGAACACTGAAGCTTTCTTT. Full variable domain (outside the CDR3, taken from reference TRBV9 and TRBJ1-1): DSGVTQTPKHLITATGQRVTLRCSPRSGDLSVYWYQQSLDQGLQFLIQYYNGEERAKGNILERFSAQQFPDLHSELNLSSLELGDSALYFCASSPPTGMMNTEAFFGQGTRLTVV.

The chain recombines TRBV29-1 with TRBJ2-1; D possibly corresponds to TRBD2 (5 bases). The length of the CDR3 is 15 residues. With 8 bases removed from V and 3 bases from J, the gap between germline ends came to 20 bases. CDR1 and CDR2 (germline): SQVTM, ANQGSEA. Here the CDR3 reads CSYRPAGGYYNEQFF. The CDR3 nucleotides read TGCAGCTACCGTCCGGCGGGTGGATACTACAATGAGCAGTTCTTC.

This chain connects TRBV5-1 to TRBJ2-7; tentative D call: TRBD1 (6 bases). This CDR3 comprises 15 residues. The ends were cut back, 0 bases at V and 3 bases at J, with 13 bases in the middle. CDR1 SGHRS and CDR2 YFSETQ come from the germline V gene. CDR3 nucleotide sequence: TGCGCCAGCAGCTTGGCCCTAGGGGGAAGCTACGAGCAGTACTTC. Translated: CASSLALGGSYEQYF.

This chain uses TRBV7-9 with TRBJ1-1; TRBD1 matches at 7 bases. The V gene's germline CDR1 is SEHNR and CDR2 FQNEAQ (reference sequence). V was clipped by 7 bases and J by 5 bases; unmatched bases: 4. The CDR3 length is 12 residues. The CDR3: CASNEGATEAFF. The CDR3, as DNA: TGTGCCAGCAACGAGGGGGCGACTGAAGCTTTCTTT.

The chain couples TRBV7-9 to TRBJ2-1; 12 bases line up with TRBD2. This CDR3 is 14 amino acids long. Germline trimming cut 3 bases from V and 6 bases from J; bases unmatched to any gene: 0. Germline V gene data show CDR1 as SEHNR and CDR2 as FQNEAQ (reference sequence). CDR3 bases: TGTGCCAGCAGCTTGGGACTAGCGGGCAATGAGCAGTTCTTC. As protein: CASSLGLAGNEQFF.

The rearrangement uses TRBV9 and TRBJ1-2; 8 bases match TRBD1. The CDR3 loop spans 13 amino acids. Germline trimming cut 2 bases from V and 5 bases from J; bases unmatched to any gene: 2. The germline CDR1 and CDR2 sequences are SGDLS and YYNGEE. The chain's CDR3 is CASSVRQGYGYTF. As DNA, the CDR3 is TGTGCCAGCAGCGTTAGACAGGGGTATGGCTACACCTTC.

V and J are TRBV6-5 and TRBJ1-5; D is perhaps TRBD1 (6 bases). The V end was cut by 3 bases, the J end by 3 bases, with 12 bases between. The CDR3 runs 15 residues. The germline V gene encodes CDR1 MNHEY and CDR2 SVGAGI. This CDR3 is CASSYSTGLNQPQHF. As DNA, the CDR3 is TGTGCCAGCAGTTATTCTACAGGGCTCAATCAGCCCCAGCATTTT.

V gene TRBV5-1 combines with J gene TRBJ1-2; D remains ambiguous. Germline loops: CDR1 SGHRS, CDR2 YFSETQ. V was clipped by 4 bases and J by 2 bases, with 15 bases between them. CDR3 length: 15 amino acids. The CDR3 protein is CASSPSWAVNYGYTF. CDR3 nucleotides: TGCGCCAGCAGCCCGTCTTGGGCCGTAAACTATGGCTACACCTTC.